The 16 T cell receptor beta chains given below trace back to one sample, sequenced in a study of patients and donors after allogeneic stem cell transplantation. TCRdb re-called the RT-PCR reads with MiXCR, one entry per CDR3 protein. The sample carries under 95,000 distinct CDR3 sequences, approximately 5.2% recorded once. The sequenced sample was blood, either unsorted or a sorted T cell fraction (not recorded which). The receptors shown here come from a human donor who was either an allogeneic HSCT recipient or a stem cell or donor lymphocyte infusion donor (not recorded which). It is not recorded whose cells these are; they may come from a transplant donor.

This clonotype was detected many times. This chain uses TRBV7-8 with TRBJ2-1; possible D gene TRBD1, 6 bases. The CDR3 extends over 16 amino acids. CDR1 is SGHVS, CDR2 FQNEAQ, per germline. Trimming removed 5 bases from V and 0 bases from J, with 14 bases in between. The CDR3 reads CASSAYRVSSYNEQFF. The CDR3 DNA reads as TGTGCCAGCAGCGCTTACAGGGTTAGCTCCTACAATGAGCAGTTCTTC.

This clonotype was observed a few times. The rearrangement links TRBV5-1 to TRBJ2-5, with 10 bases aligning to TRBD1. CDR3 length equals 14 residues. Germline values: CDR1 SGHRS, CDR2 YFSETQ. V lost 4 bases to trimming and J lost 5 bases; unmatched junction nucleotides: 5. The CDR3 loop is CASSTGQGEETQYF. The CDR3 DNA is TGCGCCAGCAGCACAGGACAGGGGGAGGAGACCCAGTACTTC.

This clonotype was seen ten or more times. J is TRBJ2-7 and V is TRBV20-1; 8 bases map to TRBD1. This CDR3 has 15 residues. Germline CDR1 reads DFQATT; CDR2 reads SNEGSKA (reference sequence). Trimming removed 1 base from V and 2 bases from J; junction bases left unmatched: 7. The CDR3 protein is CSARGNPGGAYEQYF. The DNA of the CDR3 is TGCAGTGCTAGAGGGAACCCAGGGGGCGCCTACGAGCAGTACTTC.

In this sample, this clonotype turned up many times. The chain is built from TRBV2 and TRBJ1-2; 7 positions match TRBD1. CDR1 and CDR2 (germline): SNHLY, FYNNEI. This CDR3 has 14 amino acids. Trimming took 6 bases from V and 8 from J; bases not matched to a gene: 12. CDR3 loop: CASRGAGGTVGYTF. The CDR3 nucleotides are TGTGCCAGCAGGGGGGCCGGGGGGACAGTCGGCTACACCTTC.

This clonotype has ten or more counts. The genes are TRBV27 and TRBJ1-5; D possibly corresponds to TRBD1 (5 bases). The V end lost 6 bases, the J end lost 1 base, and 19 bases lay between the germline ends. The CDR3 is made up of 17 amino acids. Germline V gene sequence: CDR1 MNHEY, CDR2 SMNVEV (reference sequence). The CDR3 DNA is TGTGCCAGCAGACCGAGCATGGGGACGAACAGCAATCAGCCCCAGCATTTT. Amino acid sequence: CASRPSMGTNSNQPQHF.

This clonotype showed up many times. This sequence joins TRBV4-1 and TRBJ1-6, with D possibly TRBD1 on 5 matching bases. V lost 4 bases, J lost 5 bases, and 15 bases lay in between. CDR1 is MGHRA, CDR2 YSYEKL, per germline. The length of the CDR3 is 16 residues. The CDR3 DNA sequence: TGCGCCAGCAGCCCGATTGGCAGGGAACATAATTCACCCCTCCACTTT. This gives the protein CASSPIGREHNSPLHF.

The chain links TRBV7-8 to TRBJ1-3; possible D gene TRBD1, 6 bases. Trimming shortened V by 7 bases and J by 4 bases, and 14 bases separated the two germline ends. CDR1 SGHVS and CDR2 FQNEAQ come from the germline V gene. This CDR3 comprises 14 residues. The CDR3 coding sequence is TGTGCCAGCAAGCCGGGCAGGGGAGGAAACACCATATATTTT. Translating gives CASKPGRGGNTIYF.

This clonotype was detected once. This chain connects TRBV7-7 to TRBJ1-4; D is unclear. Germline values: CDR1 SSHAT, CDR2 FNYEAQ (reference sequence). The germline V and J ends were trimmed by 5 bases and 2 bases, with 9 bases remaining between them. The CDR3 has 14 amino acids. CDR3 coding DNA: TGTGCCAGCAGCCTAGGAGGGACTAATGAAAAACTGTTTTTT. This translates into CASSLGGTNEKLFF.

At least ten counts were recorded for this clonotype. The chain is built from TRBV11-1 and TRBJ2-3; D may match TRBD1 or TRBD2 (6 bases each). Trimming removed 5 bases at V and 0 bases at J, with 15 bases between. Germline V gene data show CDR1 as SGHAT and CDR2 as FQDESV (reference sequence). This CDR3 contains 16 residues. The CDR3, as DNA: TGTGCCAGCAGCGTAATACGGGGGCCAAGCACAGATACGCAGTATTTT. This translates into CASSVIRGPSTDTQYF.

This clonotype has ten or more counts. The CDR3 spells CASSPHGGTETQYF. In DNA, the CDR3 is TGTGCCAGCAGCCCGCACGGGGGGACGGAGACCCAGTACTTC. J is TRBJ2-5 and V is TRBV7-9; TRBD2 aligns across 7 bases. The CDR3 consists of 14 residues. The V gene end was trimmed by 5 bases and the J gene end by 5 bases; junction bases not matched to a gene: 8. CDR1 is SEHNR, CDR2 FQNEAQ, per germline (reference sequence).

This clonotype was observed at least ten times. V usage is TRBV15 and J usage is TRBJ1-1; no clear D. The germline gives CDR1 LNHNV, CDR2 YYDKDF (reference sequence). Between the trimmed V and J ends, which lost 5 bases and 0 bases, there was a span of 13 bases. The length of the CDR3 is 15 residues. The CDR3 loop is CATSSERGVNTEAFF. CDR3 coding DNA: TGTGCCACCAGCTCGGAACGCGGGGTGAACACTGAAGCTTTCTTT.

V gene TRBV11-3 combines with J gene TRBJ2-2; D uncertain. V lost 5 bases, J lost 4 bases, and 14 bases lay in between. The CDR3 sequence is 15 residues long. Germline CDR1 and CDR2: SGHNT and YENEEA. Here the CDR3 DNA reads TGTGCCAGCAGCCTAAATATAGGGTCCACCGGGGAGCTGTTTTTT. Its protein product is CASSLNIGSTGELFF.

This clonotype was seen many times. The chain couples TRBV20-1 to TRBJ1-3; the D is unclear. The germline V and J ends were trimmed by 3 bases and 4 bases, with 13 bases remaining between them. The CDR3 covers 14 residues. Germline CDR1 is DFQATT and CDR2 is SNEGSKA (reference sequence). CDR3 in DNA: TGCAGTGCTAGTCCCAGCGTTAGGGGAAACACCATATATTTT. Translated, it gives CSASPSVRGNTIYF.

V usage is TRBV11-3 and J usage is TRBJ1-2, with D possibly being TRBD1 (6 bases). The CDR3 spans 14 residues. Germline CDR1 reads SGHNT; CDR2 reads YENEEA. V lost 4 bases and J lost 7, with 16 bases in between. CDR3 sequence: CASSSQGPAGGYTF. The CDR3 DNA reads TGTGCCAGCAGCTCTCAGGGGCCGGCGGGTGGCTACACCTTC.

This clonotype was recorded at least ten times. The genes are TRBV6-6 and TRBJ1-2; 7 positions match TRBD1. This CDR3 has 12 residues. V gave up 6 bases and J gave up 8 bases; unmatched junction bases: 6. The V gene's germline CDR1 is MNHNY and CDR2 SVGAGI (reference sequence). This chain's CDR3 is CASSQGERGYTF. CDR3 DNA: TGTGCCAGCAGCCAGGGGGAGAGGGGCTACACCTTC.

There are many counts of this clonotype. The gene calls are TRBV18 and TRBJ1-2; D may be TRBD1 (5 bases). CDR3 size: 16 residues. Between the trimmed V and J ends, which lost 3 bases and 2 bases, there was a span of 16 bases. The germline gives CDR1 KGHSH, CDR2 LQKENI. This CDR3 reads CASSPTGGSKNYGYTF. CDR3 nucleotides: TGTGCCAGCTCACCCACCGGGGGATCCAAAAACTATGGCTACACCTTC.